This TCR beta chain was captured by sequencing in a study of beta chain features in type 1 diabetes. Study summary: Taken together, all samples contributed around 100,000,000 examined sorted cells.

This clone was picked up one time. Reverse transcription of all isolated RNA meant that expressed TCRB transcripts were sequenced. Assay: immunoSEQ multiplex PCR; the TCRdb copy retains only in-frame clones and omits some. The repertoire holds about 470,000 clones, with about 30% as singletons. The TCR sequence derives from a man aged 18-30 years in good health. The specimen was naive CD4+ T cells from blood.

The CDR3 DNA follows: TGTGCCAGCAGCGACAGACTAGCAACCTACATGGTCAATGAGCAGTTCTTC. It codes for CASSDRLATYMVNEQFF. This sequence joins TRBV7-2 and TRBJ2-1; 7 bases are a match to TRBD2. V was pared by 5 bases and J by 6 bases, with 16 bases of the junction left unmatched. This CDR3 is 17 amino acids long. Germline values: CDR1 SGHTA, CDR2 FQGNSA.